Listed here are 29 T cell receptor beta chains from one sample, sequenced in a study of T cell responses to AZD1222 COVID-19 vaccine. The protocol was immunoSEQ multiplex PCR, while the TCRdb copy is restricted to in-frame clones and leaves out a portion. The sample has around 160,000 clones; around nine tenths are singletons. Sample: peripheral blood, taken on day 0 of AZD1222 vaccination. Source of these receptors: an adult in good health.

The genes are TRBV7-9 and TRBJ1-2, with 10 nucleotides matching TRBD1. The CDR3 has 16 amino acids. From germline, CDR1 is SEHNR and CDR2 FQNEAQ (reference sequence). V lost 0 bases, J lost 8 bases, and 9 bases stayed unmatched. CDR3 nucleotide sequence: TGTGCCAGCAGCTTAGCCCGGGACAGGGGCTTAAGAGGCTACACCTTC. Translation gives CASSLARDRGLRGYTF.

The V gene is TRBV5-4, the J gene TRBJ2-1, with D perhaps assigned TRBD1 or TRBD2 (5 bases each). The CDR3 is made up of 15 amino acids. With 4 bases removed from V and 0 bases from J, the gap between germline ends came to 11 bases. The germline gives CDR1 SGHNT, CDR2 YYREEE (reference sequence). CDR3 amino acids: CASSRAGTSYNEQFF. CDR3 coding DNA: TGTGCCAGCAGCCGAGCCGGGACCTCCTACAATGAGCAGTTCTTC.

V usage is TRBV15 and J usage is TRBJ2-3; D may be TRBD1 (6 bases). Germline V gene sequence: CDR1 LNHNV, CDR2 YYDKDF (reference sequence). The CDR3 sequence is 14 residues long. Deletions cut 2 bases from V and 7 bases from J, with 13 bases between. CDR3 sequence reads: CATSRQTGTHTQYF. CDR3 coding DNA: TGTGCCACCAGCAGACAAACAGGGACCCATACGCAGTATTTT. The complete variable domain, with remaining parts taken from reference TRBV15 and TRBJ2-3, reads DAMVIQNPRYQVTQFGKPVTLSCSQTLNHNVMYWYQQKSSQAPKLLFHYYDKDFNNEADTPDNFQSRRPNTSFCFLDIRSPGLGDTAMYLCATSRQTGTHTQYFGPGTRLTVL.

The chain carries TRBV10-3 and TRBJ1-1, with D perhaps TRBD1 (5 bases). Germline-derived CDR1 and CDR2 are ENHRY and SYGVKD. Trimming took off 4 bases at V and 3 bases at J, with 15 bases between the two ends. The length of the CDR3 is 15 residues. This CDR3 reads CAISGRGERDTEAFF. In nucleotides, the CDR3 is TGTGCCATCAGTGGAAGAGGGGAGCGGGACACTGAAGCTTTCTTT.

The chain recombines TRBV4-1 with TRBJ2-1; D perhaps matches TRBD2 (6 bases). This CDR3 is built from 17 residues. V lost 1 base and J lost 9, with 22 bases in between. Germline assignment: CDR1 MGHRA and CDR2 YSYEKL. This CDR3 reads CASSQGGGILYSVEQFF. DNA of the CDR3: TGCGCCAGCAGCCAAGGGGGAGGAATTCTCTATTCAGTTGAGCAGTTCTTC.

The chain combines TRBV7-8 with TRBJ1-2; weak D call: TRBD1 (5 bases). The CDR3 is 15 amino acids. Trimming stripped 5 bases from V and 8 bases from J, with 21 bases between. Germline lookup yields CDR1 SGHVS and CDR2 FQNEAQ. CDR3 sequence (DNA): TGTGCCAGCAGCCCTCCAGGAGGGGCGAGGAGAGGCTACACCTTC. Translating it yields CASSPPGGARRGYTF.

The V gene is TRBV5-4, the J gene TRBJ2-1, with 7 bases identical to TRBD1. J was trimmed by 4 bases and V by 3 bases; bases with no gene match: 7. The CDR3 consists of 15 residues. Germline CDR1 SGHNT, CDR2 YYREEE (reference sequence). The CDR3, as DNA: TGTGCCAGCAGCTCGACAGGGATTGATTACAATGAGCAGTTCTTC. This sequence encodes CASSSTGIDYNEQFF.

V is TRBV4-1 and J is TRBJ2-2; D remains ambiguous. The germline V gene has CDR1 MGHRA and CDR2 YSYEKL. V gave up 0 bases and J gave up 1 base, with 9 bases separating them. There are 16 residues in the CDR3. This CDR3 reads CASSQDWRQNTGELFF. In DNA, the CDR3 is TGCGCCAGCAGCCAAGATTGGAGACAGAACACCGGGGAGCTGTTTTTT.

The J gene is TRBJ2-3, the V gene TRBV11-3; 15 bases map to TRBD2. The germline CDR1 and CDR2 sequences are SGHNT and YENEEA. The CDR3 spans 17 residues. Germline trimming cut 4 bases from V and 1 base from J; bases unmatched to any gene: 3. The CDR3 bases are TGTGCCAGCAGCTCACGGACTAGCGGGGGGGGCACAGATACGCAGTATTTT. This codes for CASSSRTSGGGTDTQYF.

This CDR3 reads CASSQDRQRSSPLHF. The CDR3 DNA reads TGCGCCAGCAGCCAAGATCGTCAGAGGAGTTCACCCCTCCACTTT. The chain is built from TRBV4-1 and TRBJ1-6, with no clear D. This CDR3 is 15 amino acids long. The V end lost 0 bases, the J end lost 9 bases, and 12 bases lay between the germline ends. Germline CDR1 is MGHRA and CDR2 is YSYEKL.

This CDR3 reads CASSQVSGANEKLFF. In nucleotides, the CDR3 is TGTGCCAGCAGCCAAGTGTCAGGAGCTAATGAAAAACTGTTTTTT. The chain recombines TRBV4-2 with TRBJ1-4; D uncertain. V gave up 1 base and J gave up 3 bases, with 9 bases separating them. This CDR3 spans 15 amino acids. CDR1 LGHNA and CDR2 YNFKEQ come from the germline V gene.

This clone was observed once. The chain uses TRBV5-3 and TRBJ2-1, with TRBD1 matching over 7 bases. TRBV5-3 is an ORF, and what it does is uncertain. The CDR3 sequence is 13 residues long. Trimming took 10 bases from V and 2 from J; bases not matched to a gene: 6. The CDR3 region is CAPPGTAYNEQFF. Here the CDR3 DNA reads TGTGCCCCACCCGGGACAGCCTACAATGAGCAGTTCTTC.

This clone was detected once. The chain employs TRBV6-5 and TRBJ2-1; 9 bases map to TRBD2. Unmatched junction bases numbered 11, after V lost 5 bases and J lost 9 bases. Germline V lookup: CDR1 MNHEY, CDR2 SVGAGI. The CDR3 spans 15 residues. In DNA, the CDR3 is TGTGCCAGCAGTAGACTAGCGGAGAGGATCGGTGAGCAGTTCTTC. Amino acid sequence: CASSRLAERIGEQFF.

The gene calls are TRBV5-6 and TRBJ1-2; possible D gene TRBD1, 5 bases. This CDR3 has 16 residues. Germline CDR1 is SGHDT and CDR2 is YYEEEE. V was shortened by 2 bases and J by 1 base, with 15 bases between the two germline ends. CDR3 sequence (DNA): TGTGCCAGCAGCTTTTGGAAGCAGGGAGATAACTATGGCTACACCTTC. Its translation: CASSFWKQGDNYGYTF.

The chain couples TRBV19 to TRBJ1-6, with D maybe TRBD1 (6 bases). The germline V gene encodes CDR1 LNHDA and CDR2 SQIVND (reference sequence). V was pared by 1 base and J by 10 bases, with 14 bases between. The CDR3 loop spans 15 amino acids. Here the CDR3 reads CASSIGGRGGSPLHF. For the CDR3, the DNA is TGTGCCAGTAGTATAGGCGGCAGGGGCGGCTCACCCCTCCACTTT.

V usage is TRBV9 and J usage is TRBJ1-1; possible D gene TRBD1, 5 bases. The CDR3 covers 16 residues. Trimming left V 0 bases short and J 3 bases short, with 15 bases between. The germline gives CDR1 SGDLS, CDR2 YYNGEE. DNA for the CDR3: TGTGCCAGCAGCGTAGACGGGGGAGCGGGGGACACTGAAGCTTTCTTT. Its protein is CASSVDGGAGDTEAFF.

The chain has TRBV29-1 and TRBJ2-1; 7 nucleotides match TRBD2. The CDR3 has 12 residues. V trimming: 7 bases; J trimming: 6 bases; junction bases outside the gene matches: 6. Germline CDR1 is SQVTM and CDR2 is ANQGSEA. Here the CDR3 reads CSGYGGSNEQFF. The CDR3 DNA follows: TGCAGCGGTTACGGGGGGTCCAATGAGCAGTTCTTC.

The rearrangement uses TRBV4-3 and TRBJ1-2; 9 bases match TRBD1. The CDR3 is 17 residues long. Looked up from germline, CDR1 is LGHNA and CDR2 is YSLEER. The ends lost 0 bases at V and 0 bases at J; junction bases unmatched: 5. CDR3 in DNA: TGCGCCAGCAGCCAAGATTTCGGGACAGGGCCTAACTATGGCTACACCTTC. It specifies CASSQDFGTGPNYGYTF.

This sequence joins TRBV28 and TRBJ2-7, with D maybe TRBD2 (6 bases). Germline CDR1 is MDHEN and CDR2 is SYDVKM. V was shortened by 5 bases and J by 4 bases, with 12 bases between the two germline ends. CDR3 size: 13 residues. This CDR3 reads CASSLPGRYEQYF. In DNA form, the CDR3 reads TGTGCCAGCAGTCTTCCAGGGAGGTACGAGCAGTACTTC.

The rearrangement links TRBV3-1 (or the pseudogene TRBV3-2) to TRBJ2-1, with D perhaps matching TRBD1 (6 bases). Trimming took 8 bases from V and 6 from J, leaving 29 bases between them. CDR3 length: 18 residues. The germline V gene has CDR1 LGHDT and CDR2 YNNKEL (reference sequence). Here the CDR3 reads CASGSQGRGSPHGNEQFF. CDR3 nucleotide sequence: TGTGCCAGCGGAAGCCAAGGCAGGGGCAGTCCGCACGGCAATGAGCAGTTCTTC.

The chain recombines TRBV25-1 with TRBJ1-6; possibly TRBD1 for D (5 bases). The germline V gene has CDR1 MGHDK and CDR2 SYGVNS. The CDR3 totals 13 residues. V was cut by 6 bases and J by 10 bases, with 13 bases left in between. As DNA, the CDR3 is TGTGCCAGCAGGACGGGGACCTACTCACCCCTCCACTTT. It is translated as CASRTGTYSPLHF.

The V and J genes are TRBV7-3 and TRBJ2-2; a possible D gene is TRBD1 (8 bases). The CDR3 sequence is 15 residues long. V was trimmed by 3 bases and J by 3 bases, leaving 11 bases between them. From germline, CDR1 is SGHTA and CDR2 FQGTGA. The CDR3 loop is CASSFTGGDTGELFF. Written as DNA, the CDR3 is TGTGCCAGCAGCTTCACAGGGGGGGACACCGGGGAGCTGTTTTTT.

This chain links TRBV27 with TRBJ1-5, with D perhaps matching TRBD1 (5 bases). The V and J ends lost 2 bases and 2 bases respectively, with 13 bases between them. The CDR3 runs to 16 residues. The germline V gene encodes CDR1 MNHEY and CDR2 SMNVEV (reference sequence). The DNA for the CDR3 is TGTGCCAGCAGTTTAATCCCCTTAGGGGGCAATCAGCCCCAGCATTTT. It specifies CASSLIPLGGNQPQHF.

The chain carries TRBV18 and TRBJ2-2, with D perhaps TRBD1 or TRBD2 (5 bases each). Trimming took 6 bases from V and 1 from J, leaving 12 bases between them. CDR1 is KGHSH, CDR2 LQKENI, per germline. The CDR3 loop spans 15 amino acids. CDR3 DNA sequence: TGTGCCAGCTCCTTAGGGACGCGGAACACCGGGGAGCTGTTTTTT. Its translation is CASSLGTRNTGELFF. The complete variable domain, with remaining parts taken from reference TRBV18 and TRBJ2-2, reads NAGVMQNPRHLVRRRGQEARLRCSPMKGHSHVYWYRQLPEEGLKFMVYLQKENIIDESGMPKERFSAEFPKEGPSILRIQQVVRGDSAAYFCASSLGTRNTGELFFGEGSRLTVL.

The genes are TRBV6-2 or TRBV6-3 and TRBJ2-1, with no clear D. Trimming pared 5 bases from V and 10 bases from J, leaving 6 bases between. The V gene's germline CDR1 is MNHEY and CDR2 SVGEGT. The CDR3 totals 10 residues. The CDR3 protein is CASSTREQFF. The CDR3, as DNA: TGTGCCAGCAGTACAAGGGAGCAGTTCTTC.

V usage is TRBV7-9 and J usage is TRBJ2-2; TRBD2 agrees at 8 bases. The CDR3 covers 13 residues. Losses at the gene ends were 8 bases for V and 7 bases for J; bases not matched to a gene: 6. Germline V gene lookup returns CDR1 SEHNR and CDR2 FQNEAQ (reference sequence). CDR3 loop: CASREGQDGELFF. The CDR3 DNA reads as TGTGCCAGCCGGGAGGGGCAGGACGGGGAGCTGTTTTTT.

The chain is built from TRBV19 and TRBJ1-1; D might be TRBD1 (5 bases). Trimming took off 9 bases at V and 9 bases at J, with 23 bases between the two ends. The CDR3 has 14 residues. Germline CDR1 reads LNHDA; CDR2 reads SQIVND (reference sequence). The CDR3 here is CASLLDYGRGKAFF. The CDR3 DNA sequence: TGTGCCAGCCTATTGGATTACGGAAGGGGTAAAGCTTTCTTT. The full variable domain, rest sourced from reference TRBV19 and TRBJ1-1, is DGGITQSPKYLFRKEGQNVTLSCEQNLNHDAMYWYRQDPGQGLRLIYYSQIVNDFQKGDIAEGYSVSREKKESFPLTVTSAQKNPTAFYLCASLLDYGRGKAFFGQGTRLTVV.

The rearrangement uses TRBV18 and TRBJ1-5, with D hard to call. CDR3 size: 15 residues. The ends were cut back, 1 base at V and 0 bases at J, with 7 bases in the middle. The germline gives CDR1 KGHSH, CDR2 LQKENI. The CDR3 DNA reads TGTGCCAGCTCACCACTAGGAGATAGCAATCAGCCCCAGCATTTT. Amino acids: CASSPLGDSNQPQHF. The complete variable domain, with remaining parts taken from reference TRBV18 and TRBJ1-5, reads NAGVMQNPRHLVRRRGQEARLRCSPMKGHSHVYWYRQLPEEGLKFMVYLQKENIIDESGMPKERFSAEFPKEGPSILRIQQVVRGDSAAYFCASSPLGDSNQPQHFGDGTRLSIL.

CDR3 nucleotide sequence: TGTGCCAGCCTTTCCCATCAGGATCGATCACCCCTCCACTTT. Translated, it gives CASLSHQDRSPLHF. This sequence joins TRBV28 and TRBJ1-6; D uncertain. Germline-derived CDR1 and CDR2 are MDHEN and SYDVKM. The length of the CDR3 is 14 residues. V was clipped by 8 bases and J by 10 bases, with 18 bases between them. Full variable domain (remainder filled in from reference TRBV28 and TRBJ1-6): DVKVTQSSRYLVKRTGEKVFLECVQDMDHENMFWYRQDPGLGLRLIYFSYDVKMKEKGDIPEGYSVSREKKERFSLILESASTNQTSMYLCASLSHQDRSPLHFGNGTRLTVT.